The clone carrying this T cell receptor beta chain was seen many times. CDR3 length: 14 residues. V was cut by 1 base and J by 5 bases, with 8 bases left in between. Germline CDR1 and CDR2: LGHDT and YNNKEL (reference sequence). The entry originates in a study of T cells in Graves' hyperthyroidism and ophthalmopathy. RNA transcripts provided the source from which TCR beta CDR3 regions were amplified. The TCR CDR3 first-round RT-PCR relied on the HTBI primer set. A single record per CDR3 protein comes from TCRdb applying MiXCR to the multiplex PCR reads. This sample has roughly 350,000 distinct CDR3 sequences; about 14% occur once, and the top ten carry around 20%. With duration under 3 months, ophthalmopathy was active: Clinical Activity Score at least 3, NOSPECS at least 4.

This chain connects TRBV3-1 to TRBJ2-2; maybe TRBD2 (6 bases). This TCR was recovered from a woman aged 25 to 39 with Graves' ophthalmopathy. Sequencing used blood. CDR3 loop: CASSQGAGTGELFF. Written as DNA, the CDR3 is TGTGCCAGCAGCCAAGGCGCGGGGACCGGGGAGCTGTTTTTT. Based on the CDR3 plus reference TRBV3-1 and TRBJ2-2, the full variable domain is DTAVSQTPKYLVTQMGNDKSIKCEQNLGHDTMYWYKQDSKKFLKIMFSYNNKELIINETVPNRFSPKSPDKAHLNLHINSLELGDSAVYFCASSQGAGTGELFFGEGSRLTVL.